The present T cell receptor beta chain was sequenced within a study of Graves' ophthalmopathy and Graves' hyperthyroidism. Amplifying from RNA transcripts, the study obtained TCR beta CDR3 regions. Second-round multiplex PCR came after a first-round RT-PCR that employed HTBI primers. MiXCR was run by TCRdb on the multiplex PCR reads, yielding one entry per CDR3 protein. The sample contains roughly 380,000 distinct CDR3 sequences, 15% to 17% of which appear only once. The CDR3 loop spans 15 amino acids. Trimming took 2 bases from V and 1 from J, leaving 6 bases between them. From germline, CDR1 is MNHEY and CDR2 SVGEGT. Hyperthyroidism is called stable when no ophthalmopathy develops within 18 months of follow-up. This clonotype was seen many times.

The chain joins TRBV6-2 or TRBV6-3 to TRBJ2-6; weak D call: TRBD1 (6 bases). This TCR was sampled from a woman under 30 with stable Graves' hyperthyroidism. Sequencing was done on a sample of peripheral blood. The CDR3 sequence is CASSYTGSGANVLTF. In DNA, the CDR3 is TGTGCCAGCAGTTACACAGGGTCTGGGGCCAACGTCCTGACTTTC.